This T cell receptor beta chain was retrieved from a study of T cells in Graves' hyperthyroidism and ophthalmopathy. General study points: In the analysis, a 13 V-J model separated ophthalmopathy from stable hyperthyroidism.

The PBMCs studied were ones that came from roughly 11 ml fresh peripheral blood. Many counts were recorded for this clonotype. The antigen is undetermined. Amplification of TCR beta CDR3 regions used RNA as the template. The primer set for the first-round RT-PCR of the TCR CDR3 was HTBI. One entry per CDR3 protein, called by TCRdb with MiXCR from the multiplex PCR reads. The sample records under 400,000 distinct CDR3 sequences, approximately 13% being singletons. Sequenced: blood. This receptor was identified in a young woman with Graves' hyperthyroidism.

CDR3 DNA: TGCGCCAGCAGCCAAGACCCCGGGAGGGCTGCTGTAGATACGCAGTATTTT. Its protein product is CASSQDPGRAAVDTQYF. The chain links TRBV4-3 to TRBJ2-3; 8 bases are a match to TRBD2. Germline V lookup: CDR1 LGHNA, CDR2 YSLEER. J gave up 5 bases and V 0 bases, and 10 bases lay outside the gene matches. The CDR3 covers 17 residues.